This T cell receptor (beta chain) came from a study of T cells in Graves' hyperthyroidism and ophthalmopathy. Amplified TCR beta CDR3 regions came from RNA transcripts. When the TCR CDR3 underwent first-round RT-PCR, the HTBI primer set was used. MiXCR, applied by TCRdb to the multiplex PCR reads, yields one record per CDR3 protein. The sample carries 300,000 to 400,000 distinct CDR3 sequences, about 20% recorded once. At least ten counts were recorded for this clonotype. CDR3 length: 12 residues. Trimming took 2 bases from V and 3 from J, leaving 5 bases between them. Germline values: CDR1 DFQATT, CDR2 SNEGSKA (reference sequence).

The TCR sequence derives from a woman in her forties or fifties with Graves' hyperthyroidism. The source material was blood. The gene calls are TRBV20-1 and TRBJ1-5; D ambiguous. DNA for the CDR3: TGCAGTGCTAGACCCGTCAATCAGCCCCAGCATTTT. It is translated as CSARPVNQPQHF.